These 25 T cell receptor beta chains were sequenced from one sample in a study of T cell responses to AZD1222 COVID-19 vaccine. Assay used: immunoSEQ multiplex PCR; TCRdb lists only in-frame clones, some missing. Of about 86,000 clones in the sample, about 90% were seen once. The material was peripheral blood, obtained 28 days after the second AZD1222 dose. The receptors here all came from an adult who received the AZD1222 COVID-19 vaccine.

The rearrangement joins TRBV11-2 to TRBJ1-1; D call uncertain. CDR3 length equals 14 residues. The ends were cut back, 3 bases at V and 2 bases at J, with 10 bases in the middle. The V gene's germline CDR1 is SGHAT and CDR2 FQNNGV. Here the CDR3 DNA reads TGTGCCAGCAGCTTTCTCAAAGACAACACTGAAGCTTTCTTT. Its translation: CASSFLKDNTEAFF. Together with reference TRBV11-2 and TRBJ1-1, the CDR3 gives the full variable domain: EAGVAQSPRYKIIEKRQSVAFWCNPISGHATLYWYQQILGQGPKLLIQFQNNGVVDDSQLPKDRFSAERLKGVDSTLKIQPAKLEDSAVYLCASSFLKDNTEAFFGQGTRLTVV.

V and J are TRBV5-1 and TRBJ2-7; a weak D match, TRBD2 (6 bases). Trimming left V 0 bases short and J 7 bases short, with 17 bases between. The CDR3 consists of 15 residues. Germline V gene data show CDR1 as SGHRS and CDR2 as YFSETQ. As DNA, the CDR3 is TGCGCCAGCAGCTTGGGTCCTAGCGCCCAAATGGAGCAGTACTTC. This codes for CASSLGPSAQMEQYF.

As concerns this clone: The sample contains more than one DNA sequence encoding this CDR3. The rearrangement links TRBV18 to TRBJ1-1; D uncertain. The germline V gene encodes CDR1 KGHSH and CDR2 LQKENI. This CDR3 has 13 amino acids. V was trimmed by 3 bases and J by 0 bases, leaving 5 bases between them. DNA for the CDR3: TGTGCCAGCTCACCGGGGATGAACACTGAAGCTTTCTTT. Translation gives CASSPGMNTEAFF.

CDR3 nucleotide sequence: TGTGCCAGCAGCTTACAGCTGAACACTGAAGCTTTCTTT. Residues: CASSLQLNTEAFF. The J gene is TRBJ1-1, the V gene TRBV7-9; D gene ambiguous. V dropped 2 bases and J dropped 0 bases, with 4 bases sitting between them. This CDR3 spans 13 amino acids. Germline CDR1 and CDR2: SEHNR and FQNEAQ (reference sequence).

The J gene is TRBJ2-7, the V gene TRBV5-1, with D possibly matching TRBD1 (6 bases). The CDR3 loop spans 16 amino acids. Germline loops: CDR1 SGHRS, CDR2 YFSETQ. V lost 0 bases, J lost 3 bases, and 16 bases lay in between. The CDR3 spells CASSLALTGRNYEQYF. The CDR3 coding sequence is TGCGCCAGCAGCTTGGCCCTGACAGGAAGAAACTACGAGCAGTACTTC.

The CDR3 nucleotides read TGTGCCACCAGCAGAGCCGGGACTCTTCGGGATGAGCAGTTCTTC. It translates to CATSRAGTLRDEQFF. The rearrangement links TRBV15 to TRBJ2-1; D is perhaps TRBD2 (6 bases). The V end lost 1 base, the J end lost 8 bases, and 15 bases lay between the germline ends. CDR3 length equals 15 residues. Germline CDR1 reads LNHNV; CDR2 reads YYDKDF (reference sequence).

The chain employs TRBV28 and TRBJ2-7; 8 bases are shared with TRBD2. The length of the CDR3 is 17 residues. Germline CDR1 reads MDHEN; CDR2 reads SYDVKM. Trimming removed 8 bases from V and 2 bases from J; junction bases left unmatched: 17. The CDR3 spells CASAGGLKRGDTYEQYF. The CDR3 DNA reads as TGTGCCAGCGCGGGGGGATTGAAGCGGGGTGATACCTACGAGCAGTACTTC.

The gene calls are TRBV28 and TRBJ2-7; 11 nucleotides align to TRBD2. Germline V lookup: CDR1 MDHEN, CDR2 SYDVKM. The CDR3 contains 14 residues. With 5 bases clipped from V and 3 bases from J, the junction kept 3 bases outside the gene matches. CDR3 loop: CASSPGLADYEQYF. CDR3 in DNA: TGTGCCAGCAGTCCGGGACTAGCGGACTACGAGCAGTACTTC.

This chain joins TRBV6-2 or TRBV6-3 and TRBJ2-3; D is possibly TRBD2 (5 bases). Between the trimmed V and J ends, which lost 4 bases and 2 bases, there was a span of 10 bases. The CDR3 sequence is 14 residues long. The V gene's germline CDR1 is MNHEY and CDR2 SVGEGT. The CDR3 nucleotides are TGTGCCAGCAGTTCTTCCCGGGACACAGATACGCAGTATTTT. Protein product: CASSSSRDTDTQYF.

The CDR3: CASSEGRGKQFF. As DNA, the CDR3 is TGTGCCAGCAGTGAAGGTCGGGGAAAGCAGTTCTTC. V is TRBV6-1 and J is TRBJ2-1; D possibly corresponds to TRBD2 (5 bases). Per germline, CDR1 MNHNS and CDR2 SASEGT. V dropped 1 base and J dropped 11 bases, with 9 bases sitting between them. This CDR3 is built from 12 residues.

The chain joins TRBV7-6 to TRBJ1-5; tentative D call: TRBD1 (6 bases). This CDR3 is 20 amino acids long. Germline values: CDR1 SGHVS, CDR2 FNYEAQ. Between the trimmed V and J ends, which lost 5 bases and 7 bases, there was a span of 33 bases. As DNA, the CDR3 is TGTGCCAGCAGCCGATATAGACCCGAGGGGGGCACAGGGCAGGGACAGCCCCAGCATTTT. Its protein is CASSRYRPEGGTGQGQPQHF.

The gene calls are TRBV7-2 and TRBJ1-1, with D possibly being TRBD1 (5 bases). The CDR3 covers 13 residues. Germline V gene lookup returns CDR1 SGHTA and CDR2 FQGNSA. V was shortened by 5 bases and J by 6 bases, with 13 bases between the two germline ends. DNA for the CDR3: TGTGCCAGCAGCCCGGACCCGGGGGCTGAAGCTTTCTTT. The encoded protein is CASSPDPGAEAFF. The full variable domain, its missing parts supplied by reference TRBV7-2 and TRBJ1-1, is GAGVSQSPSNKVTEKGKDVELRCDPISGHTALYWYRQSLGQGLEFLIYFQGNSAPDKSGLPSDRFSAERTGGSVSTLTIQRTQQEDSAVYLCASSPDPGAEAFFGQGTRLTVV.

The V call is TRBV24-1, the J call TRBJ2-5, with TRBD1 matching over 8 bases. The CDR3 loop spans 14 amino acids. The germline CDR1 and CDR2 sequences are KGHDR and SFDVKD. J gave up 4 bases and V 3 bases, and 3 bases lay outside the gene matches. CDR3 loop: CATSDGTGLETQYF. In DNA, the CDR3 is TGTGCCACCAGTGATGGGACAGGTCTAGAGACCCAGTACTTC.

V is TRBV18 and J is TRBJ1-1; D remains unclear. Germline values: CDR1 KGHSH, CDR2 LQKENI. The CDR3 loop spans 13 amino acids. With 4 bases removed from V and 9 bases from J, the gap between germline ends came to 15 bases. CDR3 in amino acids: CASSHAGRTQAFF. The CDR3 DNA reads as TGTGCCAGCTCACACGCTGGGCGAACCCAAGCTTTCTTT.

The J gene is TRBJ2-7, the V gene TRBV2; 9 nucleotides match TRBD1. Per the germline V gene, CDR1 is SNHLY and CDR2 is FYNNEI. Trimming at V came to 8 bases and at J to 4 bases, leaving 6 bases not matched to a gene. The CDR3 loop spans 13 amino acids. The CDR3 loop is CASVRDRAYEQYF. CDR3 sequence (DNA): TGTGCCAGCGTCCGGGACAGGGCGTACGAGCAGTACTTC.

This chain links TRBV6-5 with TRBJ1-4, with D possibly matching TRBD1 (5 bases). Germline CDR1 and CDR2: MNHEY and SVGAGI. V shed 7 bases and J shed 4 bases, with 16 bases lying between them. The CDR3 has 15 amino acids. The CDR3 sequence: CASNGGGAVNEKLFF. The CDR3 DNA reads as TGTGCCAGCAATGGGGGGGGAGCCGTTAATGAAAAACTGTTTTTT.

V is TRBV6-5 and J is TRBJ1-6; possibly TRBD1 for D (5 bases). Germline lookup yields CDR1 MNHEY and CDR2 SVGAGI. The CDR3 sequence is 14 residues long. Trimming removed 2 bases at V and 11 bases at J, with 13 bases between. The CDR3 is CASSYIQGGTPLHF. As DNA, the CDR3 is TGTGCCAGCAGTTACATTCAGGGTGGGACACCCCTCCACTTT.

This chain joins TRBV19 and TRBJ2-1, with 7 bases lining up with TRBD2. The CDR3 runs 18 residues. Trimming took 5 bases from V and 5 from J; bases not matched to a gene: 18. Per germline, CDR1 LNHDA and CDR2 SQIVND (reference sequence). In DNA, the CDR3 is TGTGCCAGTAGTGCGTTAGTGTTGCGGGAGATATCTAACAATGAGCAGTTCTTC. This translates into CASSALVLREISNNEQFF.

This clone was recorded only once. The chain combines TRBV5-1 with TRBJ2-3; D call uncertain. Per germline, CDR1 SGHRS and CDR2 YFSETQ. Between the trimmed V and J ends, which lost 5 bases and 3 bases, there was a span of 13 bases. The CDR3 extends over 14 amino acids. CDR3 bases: TGCGCCAGCAGACCAGAGCCCTCAACAGATACGCAGTATTTT. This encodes CASRPEPSTDTQYF.

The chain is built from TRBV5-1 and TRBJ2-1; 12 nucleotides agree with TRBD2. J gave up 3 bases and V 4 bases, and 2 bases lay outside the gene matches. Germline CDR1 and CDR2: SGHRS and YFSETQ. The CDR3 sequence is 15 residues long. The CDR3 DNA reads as TGCGCCAGCAGCCGACTAGCGGGAGTCTACAATGAGCAGTTCTTC. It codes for CASSRLAGVYNEQFF.

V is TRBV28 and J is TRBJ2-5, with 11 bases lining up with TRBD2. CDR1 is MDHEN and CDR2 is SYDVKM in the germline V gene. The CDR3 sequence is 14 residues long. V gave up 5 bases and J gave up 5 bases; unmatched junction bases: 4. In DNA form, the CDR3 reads TGTGCCAGCAGTATCACTAGCGGGAGCGAGACCCAGTACTTC. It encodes CASSITSGSETQYF.

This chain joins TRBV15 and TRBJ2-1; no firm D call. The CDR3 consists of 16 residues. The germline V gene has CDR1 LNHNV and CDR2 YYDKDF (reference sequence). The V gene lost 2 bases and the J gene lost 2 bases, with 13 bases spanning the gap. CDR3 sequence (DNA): TGTGCCACCAGCAGACCCCGTTACGTGGCCTACAATGAGCAGTTCTTC. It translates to CATSRPRYVAYNEQFF. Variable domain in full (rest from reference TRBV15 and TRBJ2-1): DAMVIQNPRYQVTQFGKPVTLSCSQTLNHNVMYWYQQKSSQAPKLLFHYYDKDFNNEADTPDNFQSRRPNTSFCFLDIRSPGLGDTAMYLCATSRPRYVAYNEQFFGPGTRLTVL.

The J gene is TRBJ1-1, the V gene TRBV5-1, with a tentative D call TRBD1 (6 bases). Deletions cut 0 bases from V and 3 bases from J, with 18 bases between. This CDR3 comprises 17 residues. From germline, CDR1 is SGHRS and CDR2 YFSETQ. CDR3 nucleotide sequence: TGCGCCAGCAGCTTGGCCCAGGGGAATTTGAGGGACACTGAAGCTTTCTTT. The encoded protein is CASSLAQGNLRDTEAFF.

CDR3 nucleotides: TGTGCCAGCAGTTGGGGGGGCAATCAGCCCCAGCATTTT. Translation: CASSWGGNQPQHF. This chain joins TRBV28 and TRBJ1-5, with D perhaps matching TRBD1 (5 bases). This CDR3 is built from 13 residues. The germline CDR1 and CDR2 sequences are MDHEN and SYDVKM. Trimming took 4 bases from V and 2 from J, leaving 6 bases between them.

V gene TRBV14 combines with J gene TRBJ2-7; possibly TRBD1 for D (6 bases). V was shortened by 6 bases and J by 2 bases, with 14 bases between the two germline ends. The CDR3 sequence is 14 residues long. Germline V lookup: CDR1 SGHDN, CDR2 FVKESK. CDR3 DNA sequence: TGTGCCAGCAGTTTATTCACAGGGACCTACGAGCAGTACTTC. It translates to CASSLFTGTYEQYF.